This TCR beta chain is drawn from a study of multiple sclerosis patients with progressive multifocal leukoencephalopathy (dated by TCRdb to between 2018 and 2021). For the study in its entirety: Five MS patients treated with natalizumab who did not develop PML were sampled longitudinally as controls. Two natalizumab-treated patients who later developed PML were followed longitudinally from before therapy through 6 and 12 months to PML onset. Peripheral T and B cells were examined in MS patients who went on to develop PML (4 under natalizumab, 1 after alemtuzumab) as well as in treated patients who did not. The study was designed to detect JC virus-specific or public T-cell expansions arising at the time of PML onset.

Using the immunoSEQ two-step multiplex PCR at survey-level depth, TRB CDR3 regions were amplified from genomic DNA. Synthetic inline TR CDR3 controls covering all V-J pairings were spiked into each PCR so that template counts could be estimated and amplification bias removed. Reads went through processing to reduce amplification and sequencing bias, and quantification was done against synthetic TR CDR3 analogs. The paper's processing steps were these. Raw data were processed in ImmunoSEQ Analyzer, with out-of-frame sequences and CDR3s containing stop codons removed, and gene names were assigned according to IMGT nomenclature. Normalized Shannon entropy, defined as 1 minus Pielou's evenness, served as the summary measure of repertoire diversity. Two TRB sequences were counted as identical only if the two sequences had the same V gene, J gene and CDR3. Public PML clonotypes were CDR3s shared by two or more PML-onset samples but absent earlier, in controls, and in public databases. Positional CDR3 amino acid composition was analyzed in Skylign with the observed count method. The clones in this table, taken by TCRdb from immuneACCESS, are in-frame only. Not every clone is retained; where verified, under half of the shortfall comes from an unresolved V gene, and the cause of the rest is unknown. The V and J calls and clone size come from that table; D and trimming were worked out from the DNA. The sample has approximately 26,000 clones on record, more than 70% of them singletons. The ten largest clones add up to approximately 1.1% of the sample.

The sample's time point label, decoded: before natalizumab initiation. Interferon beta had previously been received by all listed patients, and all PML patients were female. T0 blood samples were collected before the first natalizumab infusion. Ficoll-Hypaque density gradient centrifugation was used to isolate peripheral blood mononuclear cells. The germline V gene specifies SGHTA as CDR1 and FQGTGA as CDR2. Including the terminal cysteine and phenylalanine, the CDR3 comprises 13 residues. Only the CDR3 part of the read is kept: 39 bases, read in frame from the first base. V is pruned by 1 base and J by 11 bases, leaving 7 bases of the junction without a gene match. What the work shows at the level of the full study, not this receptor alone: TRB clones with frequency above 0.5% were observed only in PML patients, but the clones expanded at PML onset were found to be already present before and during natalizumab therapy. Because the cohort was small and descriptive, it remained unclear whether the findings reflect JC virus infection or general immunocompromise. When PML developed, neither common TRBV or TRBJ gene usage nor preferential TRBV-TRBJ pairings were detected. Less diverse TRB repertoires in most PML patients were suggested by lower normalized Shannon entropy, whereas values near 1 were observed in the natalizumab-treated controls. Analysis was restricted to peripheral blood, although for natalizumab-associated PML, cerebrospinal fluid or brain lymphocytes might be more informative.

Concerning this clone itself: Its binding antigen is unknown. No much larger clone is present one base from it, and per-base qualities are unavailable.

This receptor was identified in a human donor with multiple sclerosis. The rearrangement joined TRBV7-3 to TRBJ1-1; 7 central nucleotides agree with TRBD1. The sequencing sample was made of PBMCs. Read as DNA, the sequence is TGTGCCAGCAGCTTAAACAGGGGCAGTTCGGCTTTCTTT. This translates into CASSLNRGSSAFF.